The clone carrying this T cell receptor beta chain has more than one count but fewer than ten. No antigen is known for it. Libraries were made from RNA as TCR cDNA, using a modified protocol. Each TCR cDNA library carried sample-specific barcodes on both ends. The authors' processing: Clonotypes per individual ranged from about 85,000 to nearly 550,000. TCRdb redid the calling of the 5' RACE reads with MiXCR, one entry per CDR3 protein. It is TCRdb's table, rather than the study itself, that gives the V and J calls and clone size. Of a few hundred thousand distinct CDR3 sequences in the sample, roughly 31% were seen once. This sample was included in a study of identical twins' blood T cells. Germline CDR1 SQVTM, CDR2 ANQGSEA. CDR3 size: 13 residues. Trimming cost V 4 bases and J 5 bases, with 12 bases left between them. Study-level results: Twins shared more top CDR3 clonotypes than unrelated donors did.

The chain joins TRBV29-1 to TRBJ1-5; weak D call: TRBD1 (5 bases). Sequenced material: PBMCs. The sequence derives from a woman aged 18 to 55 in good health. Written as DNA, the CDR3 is TGCAGCGTTGGGGGGTCCGAGGATCAGCCCCAGCATTTT. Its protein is CSVGGSEDQPQHF.